This TCR beta chain came from a study of T cell responses to AZD1222 COVID-19 vaccine (dated by TCRdb to about 2021). Study-wide context: Because spike-specific TCR depth and breadth did not differ between the two schedules, AZD1222 recipients who got a second dose at roughly 4 weeks were pooled with those who got a second dose at roughly 12 weeks. TCR sequencing was performed for roughly 250 trial participants, of whom around 200 were given two doses of AZD1222 and around 26 were given two doses of MenACWY control vaccine. Enrollment into the trials was organized by age into subgroups of 18-55, 56-69 and 70-plus years, and those subgroups contained about 150, 27 and 61 TCR-sequenced participants, respectively.

A remark on this clone: What antigen it recognizes has not been identified. No base quality information exists; no much larger clone differs at one position.

The CDR3 regions of human TCRbeta chains were analyzed by immunosequencing. The source study handled its data this way. Repertoire TCRs were checked for matches against a reference library of SARS-CoV-2-specific TCRs that had been generated using the MIRA antigen-specificity platform. Breadth was defined as the fraction of unique TCRs that were SARS-CoV-2-associated. Depth was defined as the fraction of total T cells that were SARS-CoV-2-associated. Using the MIRA data, every spike-specific TCR was mapped to the spike region that the TCR reacted to and assigned to either a CD4 or a CD8 class. Log10-transformed breadth and depth values were compared by one-way ANOVA with Sidak's multiple comparisons tests. Entries here come from immuneACCESS through TCRdb and include only in-frame sequences with V and J called. Some clones fail to appear in such tables; in the studies checked, an unresolved V gene covers under half of the shortfall, and the cause of the remainder is unknown. V, J and clone size derive from that table, while D and trimming were established from the DNA sequence. The sample table holds more than 110,000 clones, of which roughly 88% were seen once. The ten largest make up nearly 3.5% of the sample.

The meaning of the sample's time point label: baseline before first vaccination. Vaccinee samples came from UK trials COV001 and COV002, including a single-blind randomized controlled phase 2/3 trial of AZD1222 (ChAdOx1 nCoV-19) in healthy adults. For TCRbeta chain sequencing, PBMC samples were collected from trial participants at day 0 and at day 28 after the second dose. Study-wide findings and limitations: After two AZD1222 doses, both the breadth and the depth of spike-specific TCRs were significantly higher than at day 0 and than in MenACWY recipients. No day 14 peak-response samples were available, so repertoires were characterized only after the peak T cell response. Conclusions about previously exposed vaccinees are limited, since just five to seven AZD1222 recipients were seropositive for SARS-CoV-2 at baseline. The whole spike protein was spanned by vaccine-associated CD4 TCRs, and dominant responses were seen in regions 160-218 and 743-854. In the small 56-69-year group, the increase in depth fell short of significance, most likely because of low power. Reportedly, almost half of the unique spike-specific TCRs recognized epitopes lying outside the regions that are mutated in the B.1.351 and B.1.1.7 variants. Most participants were white British and females outnumbered males, and the authors suggested that clonal diversity may have been underestimated.

CDR1 and CDR2 (SGDLS, YYNGEE) derive from the germline V gene. V sheds 0 bases and J sheds 0 bases, leaving 16 bases between their ends. The CDR3 has 18 amino acids, counting the end cysteine and phenylalanine. Here the CDR3 DNA is all that survives: 54 bases in frame from base 1. This chain joins TRBV9 to TRBJ1-3, with an unclear D gene assignment. Specimen: peripheral blood, collected on day 0 of AZD1222 vaccination. This clonotype was obtained from an adult in good health. The CDR3 region has the sequence CASSVAPAGPNSGNTIYF. The DNA sequence follows: TGTGCCAGCAGCGTAGCCCCCGCAGGCCCCAACTCTGGAAACACCATATATTTT. Supplemented by the reference TRBV9 and TRBJ1-3 proteins around the CDR3, the complete variable domain is DSGVTQTPKHLITATGQRVTLRCSPRSGDLSVYWYQQSLDQGLQFLIQYYNGEERAKGNILERFSAQQFPDLHSELNLSSLELGDSALYFCASSVAPAGPNSGNTIYFGEGSWLTVV.